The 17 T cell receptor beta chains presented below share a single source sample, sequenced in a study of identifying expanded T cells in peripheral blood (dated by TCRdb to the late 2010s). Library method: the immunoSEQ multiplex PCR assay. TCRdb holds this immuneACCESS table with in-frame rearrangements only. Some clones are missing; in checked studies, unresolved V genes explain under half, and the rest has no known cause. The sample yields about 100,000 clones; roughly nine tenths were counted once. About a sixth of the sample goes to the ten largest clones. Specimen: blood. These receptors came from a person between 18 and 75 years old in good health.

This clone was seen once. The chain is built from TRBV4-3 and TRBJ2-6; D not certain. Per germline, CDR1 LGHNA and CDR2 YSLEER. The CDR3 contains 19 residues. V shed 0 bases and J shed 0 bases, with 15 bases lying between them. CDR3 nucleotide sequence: TGCGCCAGCAGCCAAGACCAGGCGGAGATCCTCTCTGGGGCCAACGTCCTGACTTTC. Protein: CASSQDQAEILSGANVLTF.

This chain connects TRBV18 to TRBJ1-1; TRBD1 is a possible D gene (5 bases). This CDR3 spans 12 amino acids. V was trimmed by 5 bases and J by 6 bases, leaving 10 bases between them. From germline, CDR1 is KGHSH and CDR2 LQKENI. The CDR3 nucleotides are TGTGCCAGCTCAACCATAGGGGCTGAAGCTTTCTTT. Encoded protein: CASSTIGAEAFF.

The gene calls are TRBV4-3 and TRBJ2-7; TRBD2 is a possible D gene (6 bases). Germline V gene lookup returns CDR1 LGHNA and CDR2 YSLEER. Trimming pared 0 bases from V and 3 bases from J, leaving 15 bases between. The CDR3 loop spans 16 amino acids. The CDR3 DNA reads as TGCGCCAGCAGCCAAGAAGGAGGGCCAGTTTACTACGAGCAGTACTTC. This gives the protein CASSQEGGPVYYEQYF.

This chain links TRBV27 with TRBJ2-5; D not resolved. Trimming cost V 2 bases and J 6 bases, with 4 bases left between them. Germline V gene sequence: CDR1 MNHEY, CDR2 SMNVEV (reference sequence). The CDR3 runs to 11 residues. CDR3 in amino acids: CASSLRKTQYF. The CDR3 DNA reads TGTGCCAGCAGTTTAAGAAAGACCCAGTACTTC.

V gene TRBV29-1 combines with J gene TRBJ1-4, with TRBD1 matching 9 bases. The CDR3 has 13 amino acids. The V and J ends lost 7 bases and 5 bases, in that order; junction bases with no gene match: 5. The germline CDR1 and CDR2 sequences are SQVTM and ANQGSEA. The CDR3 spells CSGSTGGNEKLFF. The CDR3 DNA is TGCAGCGGATCGACAGGGGGAAATGAAAAACTGTTTTTT. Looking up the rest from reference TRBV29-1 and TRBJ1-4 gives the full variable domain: SAVISQKPSRDICQRGTSLTIQCQVDSQVTMMFWYRQQPGQSLTLIATANQGSEATYESGFVIDKFPISRPNLTFSTLTVSNMSPEDSSIYLCSGSTGGNEKLFFGSGTQLSVL.

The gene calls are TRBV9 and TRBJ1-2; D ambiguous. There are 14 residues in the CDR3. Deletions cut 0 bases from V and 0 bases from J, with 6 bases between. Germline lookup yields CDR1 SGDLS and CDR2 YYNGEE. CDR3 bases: TGTGCCAGCAGCGTAGCCGGAACTAACTATGGCTACACCTTC. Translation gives CASSVAGTNYGYTF. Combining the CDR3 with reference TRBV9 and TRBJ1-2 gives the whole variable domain DSGVTQTPKHLITATGQRVTLRCSPRSGDLSVYWYQQSLDQGLQFLIQYYNGEERAKGNILERFSAQQFPDLHSELNLSSLELGDSALYFCASSVAGTNYGYTFGSGTRLTVV.

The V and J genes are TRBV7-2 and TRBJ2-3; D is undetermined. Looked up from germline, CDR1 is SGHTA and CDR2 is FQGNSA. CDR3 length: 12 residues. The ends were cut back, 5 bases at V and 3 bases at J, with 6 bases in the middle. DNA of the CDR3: TGTGCCAGCAGCGAAGGGACAGATACGCAGTATTTT. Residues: CASSEGTDTQYF.

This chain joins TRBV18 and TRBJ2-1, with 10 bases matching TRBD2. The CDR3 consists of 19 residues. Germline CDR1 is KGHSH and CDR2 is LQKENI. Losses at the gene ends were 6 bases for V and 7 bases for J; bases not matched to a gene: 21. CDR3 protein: CASSPTGGAAGGPWNEQFF. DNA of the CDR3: TGTGCCAGCTCTCCAACTGGAGGGGCAGCGGGGGGGCCGTGGAATGAGCAGTTCTTC.

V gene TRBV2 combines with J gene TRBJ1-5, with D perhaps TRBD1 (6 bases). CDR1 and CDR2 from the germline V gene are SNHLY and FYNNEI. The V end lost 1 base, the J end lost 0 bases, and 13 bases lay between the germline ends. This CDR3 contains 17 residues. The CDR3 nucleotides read TGTGCCAGCAGTGAAGGGGGGGCAGGCGTTAGCAATCAGCCCCAGCATTTT. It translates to CASSEGGAGVSNQPQHF.

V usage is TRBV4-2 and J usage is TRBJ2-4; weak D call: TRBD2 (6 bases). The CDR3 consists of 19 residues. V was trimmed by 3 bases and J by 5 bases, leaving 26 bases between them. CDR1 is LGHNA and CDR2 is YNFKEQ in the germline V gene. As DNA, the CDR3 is TGTGCCAGCAGCCACCAGGAGGGCGGGCTCCAGGTGGGCGAAAACATTCAGTACTTC. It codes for CASSHQEGGLQVGENIQYF.

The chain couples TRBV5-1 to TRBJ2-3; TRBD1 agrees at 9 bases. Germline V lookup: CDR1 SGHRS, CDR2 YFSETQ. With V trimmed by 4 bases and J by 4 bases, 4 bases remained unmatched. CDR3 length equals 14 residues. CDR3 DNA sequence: TGCGCCAGCAGCCCTGGACAGGGGTCAGATACGCAGTATTTT. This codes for CASSPGQGSDTQYF.

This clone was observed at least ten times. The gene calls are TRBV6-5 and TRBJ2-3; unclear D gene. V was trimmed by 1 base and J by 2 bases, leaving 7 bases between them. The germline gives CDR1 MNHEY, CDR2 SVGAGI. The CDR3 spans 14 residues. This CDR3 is CASSYYGDTDTQYF. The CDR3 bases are TGTGCCAGCAGTTACTATGGAGACACAGATACGCAGTATTTT.

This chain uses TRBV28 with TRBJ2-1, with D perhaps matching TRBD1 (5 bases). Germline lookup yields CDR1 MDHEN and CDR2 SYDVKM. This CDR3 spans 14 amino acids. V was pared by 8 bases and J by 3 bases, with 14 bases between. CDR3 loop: CASLPGHLYNEQFF. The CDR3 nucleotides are TGTGCCAGCCTCCCCGGACACCTCTACAATGAGCAGTTCTTC.

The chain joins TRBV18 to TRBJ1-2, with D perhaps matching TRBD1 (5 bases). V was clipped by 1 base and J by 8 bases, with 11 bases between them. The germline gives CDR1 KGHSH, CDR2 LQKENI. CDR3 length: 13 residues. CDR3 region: CASSPQGRRGYTF. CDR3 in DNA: TGTGCCAGCTCACCACAGGGGCGCAGGGGCTACACCTTC.

CDR3 bases: TGTGCCAGCAGTGGGTCCGGGGTCCGAAACGAGCAGTACTTC. It specifies CASSGSGVRNEQYF. V and J are TRBV28 and TRBJ2-7; D perhaps matches TRBD2 (5 bases). There are 14 residues in the CDR3. Trimming took off 5 bases at V and 5 bases at J, with 16 bases between the two ends. CDR1 MDHEN and CDR2 SYDVKM come from the germline V gene.

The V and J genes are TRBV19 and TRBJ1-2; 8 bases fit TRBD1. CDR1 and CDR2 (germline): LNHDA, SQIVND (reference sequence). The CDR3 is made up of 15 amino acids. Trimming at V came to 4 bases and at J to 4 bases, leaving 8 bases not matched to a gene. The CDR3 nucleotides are TGTGCCAGTAGTACAGGGGGCGGCGGATCCTATGGCTACACCTTC. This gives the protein CASSTGGGGSYGYTF.

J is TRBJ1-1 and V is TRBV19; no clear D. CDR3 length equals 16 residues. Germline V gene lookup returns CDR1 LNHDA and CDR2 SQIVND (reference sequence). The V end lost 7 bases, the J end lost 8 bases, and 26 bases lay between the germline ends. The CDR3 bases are TGTGCCAGTATCCCAGAATGGTCGGACCGTTTCAGGGAAGCTTTCTTT. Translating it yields CASIPEWSDRFREAFF.